This T cell receptor (beta chain) was sequenced during a study of T cell changes during pregnancy in multiple sclerosis. TCRdb's table, derived via immunoSEQ multiplex PCR, lists solely in-frame clones and lacks some. The data show more than 45,000 clones, roughly 93% seen once. Looked up from germline, CDR1 is SGDLS and CDR2 is YYNGEE. This CDR3 has 14 residues. V was pared by 3 bases and J by 5 bases, with 11 bases between. The receptor's source is a female donor with multiple sclerosis, enrolled in a pregnancy study. This material consisted of CD8+ T cells from peripheral blood mononuclear cells, taken in the second trimester of pregnancy. This sequence joins TRBV9 and TRBJ2-2; the D is unclear. The CDR3 sequence is CASSARRGTGELFF. In DNA form, the CDR3 reads TGTGCCAGCAGCGCCCGACGAGGTACCGGGGAGCTGTTTTTT.